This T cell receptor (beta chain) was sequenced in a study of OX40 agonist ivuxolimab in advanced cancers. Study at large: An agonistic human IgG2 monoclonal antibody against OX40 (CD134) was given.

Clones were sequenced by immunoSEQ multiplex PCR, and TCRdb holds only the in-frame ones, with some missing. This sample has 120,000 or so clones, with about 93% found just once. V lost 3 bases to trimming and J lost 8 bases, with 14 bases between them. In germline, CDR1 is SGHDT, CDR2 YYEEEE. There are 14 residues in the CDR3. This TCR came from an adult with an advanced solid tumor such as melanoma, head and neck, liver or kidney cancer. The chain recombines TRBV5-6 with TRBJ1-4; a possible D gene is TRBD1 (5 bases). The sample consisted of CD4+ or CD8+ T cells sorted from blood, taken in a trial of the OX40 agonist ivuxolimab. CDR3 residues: CASSSQGAGEKLFF. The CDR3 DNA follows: TGTGCCAGCAGCTCGCAGGGAGCGGGGGAAAAACTGTTTTTT.